This T cell receptor beta chain comes out of a study of cytomegalovirus exposure and HLA in healthy donors (dated by TCRdb to about 2017). About the investigation overall: According to an earlier analysis of around 600 of the donors, about 179 million T cells yielded 120 million or so unique TCR beta sequences and about 300 Gb of sequence data. An early release covering 550 to 700 HLA-typed donors comprised 300 to 350 gigabases of sequencing data and 85 million to 100 million unique TCR sequences. The genetic ancestry cluster associated with self-reported Caucasian donors included 81% of the approximately 400 genotyped donors. The study aimed to test whether signatures of past pathogen exposure could be identified by cataloging public T cell receptors. The study used immunosequencing to profile the T cell repertoires of approximately 640 subjects and linked those repertoires to cytomegalovirus serostatus. In addition to the first cohort of 666 subjects, a separate validation cohort of approximately 120 different subjects was used. High-throughput TCR immunosequencing, statistical association of individual TCRs with disease status, and machine learning were combined to predict cytomegalovirus infection status. A later analysis re-analyzed previously published TCR beta repertoires from roughly 600 donors and added high-resolution HLA genotyping to study TCR occurrence patterns. Rather than drawing on any new phenotypic data, the later analysis identified candidate immune exposures from TCR beta sequences and the way those sequences occurred across donors. An earlier analysis of 500 to 750 of the donors applied high-throughput TCR beta sequencing to assess whether each TCR beta V gene segment acted as functional or pseudogenic. Alongside the repertoire data, information on donor age, sex, ethnicity and CMV serostatus was compiled. A later genetic analysis took genome-wide SNP genotypes for about 55% of the 666 donors and used that subset as a discovery cohort. All discovery cohort repertoires had been generated using a single sequencing platform. Class I and class II HLA loci were covered by the typing at four-digit resolution. The number of donors typed differed by locus, with 629-630 for A, B, C, DRB1 and DQB1, roughly 520 for DQA1, 606 for DPA1, and some 450 for DPB1. Roughly five DR-DQ haplotypes were handled as single units for association and clustering, since linkage in the cohort was strong. On average, over 200,000 unique TCR beta nucleotide sequences were sequenced per donor among some 430 genotyped donors of the cohort, with roughly 18% of those sequences being non-productive. Here is what the overall study found, with its caveats: CMV serostatus was the only immune exposure information available for the cohort. A later genetic analysis reported fewer N-insertions in productive TCRs among donors in an Asian-associated ancestry cluster than the approximately 700-donor mean. The study listed 164 TCR beta chains as associated with cytomegalovirus. Seventeen rarely observed V segments, including chromosome 9 orphons, were excluded from the earlier analysis of several hundred of the donors because counts were too low. A further reported finding was that TCR beta sequences accurately predicted the HLA-A and HLA-B alleles for most subjects in the first cohort. A cluster of highly shared sequence variants was judged likely to be a technical artifact of the sequencing pipeline. An earlier analysis of approximately 540 of the donors showed that most TCR beta V segments appeared in productive rearrangements either about 87% or about 30% of the time, which broadly matched IMGT annotations. Compared with equally common non-associated chains, HLA-associated TCR beta chains in a later analysis were more clonally expanded and had lower generation probabilities. When HLA alleles, especially DR and DQ, strongly co-occurred, TCR associations were difficult to assign to individual alleles. In vitro tests confirmed that a few of the cytomegalovirus-associated TCR beta chains recognize cytomegalovirus antigens. An association between a missense DCLRE1C variant and V-gene and J-gene trimming of TCR beta chains was found in a later genetic analysis and replicated in an independent cohort. A later analysis reported that several top co-occurrence clusters appeared linked to parvovirus B19, influenza, CMV and Epstein-Barr virus. According to a later analysis, most CMV-associated TCR beta chains appeared to be HLA-restricted, and the HLA associations seemed to be driven largely by CMV exposure. HLA typing was unavailable for some donors at each locus, so association tests used only the typed subset. The cohort was sequenced for TCR beta chains only, and without alpha or paired-chain data the features that could be detected were limited. Most TCR sequences were seen in very few donors, while some public TCRs were found in many individuals. In a later analysis, the rate of TCR association differed among HLA loci, with DRB1 alleles having the most associated TCRs and HLA-C alleles having the fewest. Linkage disequilibrium might explain the correlated functional status among segregating V segments, but an unknown experimental factor could not be excluded. Specific HLA alleles were associated with 15,000 to 20,000 TCR beta sequences at a false discovery rate of 0.05 in a later analysis. Sequencing depth was assumed to be roughly uniform across donors in the presence/absence analyses, though that assumption may not hold. According to the authors, the approach could potentially be generalized to other disease states and immunological phenotypes. The classifier was reported to diagnose cytomegalovirus status with high specificity and sensitivity in both the original and validation cohorts.

Libraries came from the immunoSEQ multiplex PCR assay. A mixture of 60 forward primers for TCR Vbeta segments and 13 reverse primers for TCR Jbeta segments was used in the multiplex PCR. Amplification of the CDR3 region of rearranged TCR beta genes was performed with a multiplex PCR assay on genomic DNA. On the Illumina HiSeq System, the amplified TCR beta libraries were sequenced as 87-base-pair reads. In the authors' own workflow: A later analysis counted some 80 million unique TCR beta chains across the 650 to 800 repertoires, and approximately 11 million of these chains were shared by at least two donors. To remove PCR and sequencing errors, raw reads were error-corrected and collapsed into unique sequences using a nearest-neighbor algorithm that merged closely related sequences. CDR3 sequences were aligned to IMGT reference sequences to assign V, D and J gene segments. For a sequence to be retained, at least a six-nucleotide match to both a V gene segment and a J gene segment was required. A rearrangement counted as productive if the CDR3 had no stop codons and remained in frame with V and J, and every other rearrangement counted as non-productive. CDR3 was defined according to IMGT convention as the region running from the second conserved V-encoded cysteine to the conserved J-encoded phenylalanine. In an earlier analysis of 500 to 650 of the donors, sequences lacking an unambiguous match to a single V gene segment were excluded. An earlier analysis of fewer than 650 of the donors classified V segments as functional when productive rearrangements were above 56.7% and as segregating when the standard deviation between donors was above 5%. A statistical classification framework was built to diagnose cytomegalovirus status from the catalog of TCR beta chain sequences. V and J gene assignment, in a later analysis, came from comparing TCR nucleotide sequences with IMGT/GENE-DB human TR gene sequences. The TCRdist pipeline was used in a later analysis to assign CDR3 sequences and most-parsimonious VDJ recombination scenarios. In a later analysis, each TCR beta chain was defined by its CDR3 amino acid sequence together with its V-gene family, and reads without a unique V-gene family were excluded. As a way to deal with suspected cross-contamination and a sequencing artifact, a later analysis dropped hundreds of nucleotide sequences that were highly shared and had low generation probability. For each public chain, a later analysis derived a clonal expansion index from normalized ranks of inferred template counts within each repertoire. Generation probabilities in a later analysis came from a VDJ recombination model fitted to out-of-frame rearrangements, and those results were checked against IGoR. A later analysis scored TCR-TCR, TCR-HLA and TCR-CMV co-occurrence with hypergeometric tests, applying a repertoire-size bias correction to TCR pairs. False discovery rates were estimated in a later analysis by permuting HLA or CMV assignments 20 times. A later analysis grouped co-occurring TCRs with DBSCAN, adding TCRdist sequence similarity when clustering within HLA-allele-positive subsets. For co-occurrence clustering, repertoires with fewer than 30,000 or more than 120,000 public chains were excluded, along with about five repertoires with anomalous nucleotide sharing. In its TCRdb copy, this immuneACCESS table keeps in-frame sequences only and misses some clones. Where compared with another copy, unresolved V genes explain less than half of these, and the others have no known cause. V and J calls and clone size are copied from that table; D and trimming were computed from the DNA. This sample comprises approximately 150,000 clones, 84% of them detected only once. Around 4.9% of the sample goes to the ten largest clones.

This clone showed up just once. Which antigen it targets is not known. Base qualities are not at hand, and no much larger clone is one base apart. In total, 500 to 700 healthy bone marrow donors made up the cohort. At the time of sampling, every cohort member was nominally healthy, though immune exposures that went unrecorded were likely present. The donor was CMV seronegative and belonged to the group of around 350 seronegative cohort members. A peripheral blood sample was provided by each donor, and peripheral blood mononuclear cells were used for TCR beta sequencing. The Qiagen DNeasy Blood Extraction Kit was used to extract genomic DNA from the blood cell samples. This clonotype originated in a man younger than 30 in good health and CMV-seronegative. Sequences were obtained from PBMCs.

The CDR3 reads as follows: CSVGTGYYTGELFF. The DNA sequence is TGCAGCGTGGGGACAGGCTATTACACCGGGGAGCTGTTTTTT. The chain was built from TRBV29-1 and TRBJ2-2, with 8 bases aligning to TRBD1. V lost 6 bases and J lost 3 bases, and the count of bases not matched to a germline gene is 6. Based on the germline V gene, the CDR1 and CDR2 sequences are SQVTM and ANQGSEA. Including cysteine and phenylalanine, the CDR3 has 14 amino acids. The sequence is cut down to CDR3 DNA, 42 bases in frame from base 1.